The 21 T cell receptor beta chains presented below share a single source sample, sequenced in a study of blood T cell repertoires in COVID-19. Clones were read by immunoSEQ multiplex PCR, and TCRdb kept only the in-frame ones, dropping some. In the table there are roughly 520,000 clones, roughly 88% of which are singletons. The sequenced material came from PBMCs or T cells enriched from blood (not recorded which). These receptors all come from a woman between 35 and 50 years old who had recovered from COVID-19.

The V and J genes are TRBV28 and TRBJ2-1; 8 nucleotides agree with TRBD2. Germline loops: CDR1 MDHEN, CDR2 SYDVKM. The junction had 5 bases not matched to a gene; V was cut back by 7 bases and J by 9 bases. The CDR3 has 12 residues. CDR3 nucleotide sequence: TGTGCCAGCAAGGCGCGGGAGGCTGAGCAGTTCTTC. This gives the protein CASKAREAEQFF.

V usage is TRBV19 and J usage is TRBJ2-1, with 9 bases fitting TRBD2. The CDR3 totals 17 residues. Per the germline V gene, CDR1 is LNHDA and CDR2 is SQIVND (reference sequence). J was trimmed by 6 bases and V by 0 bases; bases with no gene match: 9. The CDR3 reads CASSIDSAGLASNEQFF. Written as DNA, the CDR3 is TGTGCCAGTAGTATAGATTCCGCAGGACTAGCGAGCAATGAGCAGTTCTTC.

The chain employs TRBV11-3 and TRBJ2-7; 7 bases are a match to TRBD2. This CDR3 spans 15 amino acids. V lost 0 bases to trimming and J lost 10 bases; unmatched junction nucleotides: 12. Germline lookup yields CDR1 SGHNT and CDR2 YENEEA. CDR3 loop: CASSLDLPSGGSQYF. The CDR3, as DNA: TGTGCCAGCAGCTTAGATCTCCCTAGCGGAGGGTCCCAGTACTTC.

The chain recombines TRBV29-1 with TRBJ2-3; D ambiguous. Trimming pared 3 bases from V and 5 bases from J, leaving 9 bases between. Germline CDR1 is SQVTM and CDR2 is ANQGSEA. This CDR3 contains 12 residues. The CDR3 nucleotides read TGCAGCGTTGATAGACTCGGAGATACGCAGTATTTT. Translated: CSVDRLGDTQYF.

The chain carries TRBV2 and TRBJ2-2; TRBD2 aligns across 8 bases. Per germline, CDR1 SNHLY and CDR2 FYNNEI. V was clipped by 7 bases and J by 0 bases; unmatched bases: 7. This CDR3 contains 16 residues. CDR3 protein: CASTPGGGANTGELFF. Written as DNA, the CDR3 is TGTGCCAGCACCCCGGGGGGGGGCGCGAACACCGGGGAGCTGTTTTTT.

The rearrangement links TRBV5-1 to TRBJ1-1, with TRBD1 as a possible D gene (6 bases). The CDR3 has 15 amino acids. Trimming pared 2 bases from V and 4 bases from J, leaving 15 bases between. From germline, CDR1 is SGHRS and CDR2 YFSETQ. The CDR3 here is CASSFAAAGATEAFF. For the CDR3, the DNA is TGCGCCAGCAGCTTCGCGGCGGCGGGGGCCACTGAAGCTTTCTTT.

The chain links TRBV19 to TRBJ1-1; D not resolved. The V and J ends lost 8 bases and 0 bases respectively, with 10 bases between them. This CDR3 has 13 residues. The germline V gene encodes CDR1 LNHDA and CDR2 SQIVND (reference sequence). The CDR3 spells CASGPGMNTEAFF. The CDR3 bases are TGTGCCAGTGGTCCCGGTATGAACACTGAAGCTTTCTTT. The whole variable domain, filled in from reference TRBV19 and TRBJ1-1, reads DGGITQSPKYLFRKEGQNVTLSCEQNLNHDAMYWYRQDPGQGLRLIYYSQIVNDFQKGDIAEGYSVSREKKESFPLTVTSAQKNPTAFYLCASGPGMNTEAFFGQGTRLTVV.

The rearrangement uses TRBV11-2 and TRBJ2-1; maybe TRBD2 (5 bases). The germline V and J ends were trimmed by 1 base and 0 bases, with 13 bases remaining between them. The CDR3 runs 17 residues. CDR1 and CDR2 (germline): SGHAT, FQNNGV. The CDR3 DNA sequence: TGTGCCAGCAGCTTAGTTGGACTCACCAGCTCCTACAATGAGCAGTTCTTC. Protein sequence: CASSLVGLTSSYNEQFF.

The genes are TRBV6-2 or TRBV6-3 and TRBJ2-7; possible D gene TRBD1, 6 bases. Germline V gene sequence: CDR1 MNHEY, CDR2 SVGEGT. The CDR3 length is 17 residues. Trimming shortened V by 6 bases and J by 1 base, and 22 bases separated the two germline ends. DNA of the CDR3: TGTGCCAGCAGCCTAACCGCCGGACAGAGGGGATCCTACGAGCAGTACTTC. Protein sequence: CASSLTAGQRGSYEQYF.

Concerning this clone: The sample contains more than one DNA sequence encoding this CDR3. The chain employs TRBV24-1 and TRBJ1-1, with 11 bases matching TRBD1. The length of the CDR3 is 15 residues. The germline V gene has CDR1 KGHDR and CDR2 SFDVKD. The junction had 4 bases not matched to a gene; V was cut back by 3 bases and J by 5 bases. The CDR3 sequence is CATSDPGQGATEAFF. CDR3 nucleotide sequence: TGTGCCACCAGTGATCCCGGACAGGGGGCAACTGAAGCTTTCTTT.

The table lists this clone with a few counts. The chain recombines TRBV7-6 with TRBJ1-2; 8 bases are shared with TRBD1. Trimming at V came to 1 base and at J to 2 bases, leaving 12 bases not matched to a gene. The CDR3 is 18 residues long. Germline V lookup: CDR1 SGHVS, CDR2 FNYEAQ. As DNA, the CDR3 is TGTGCCAGCAGCTTAGACCTGGGCAGGGGGCGGCTAAACTATGGCTACACCTTC. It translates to CASSLDLGRGRLNYGYTF.

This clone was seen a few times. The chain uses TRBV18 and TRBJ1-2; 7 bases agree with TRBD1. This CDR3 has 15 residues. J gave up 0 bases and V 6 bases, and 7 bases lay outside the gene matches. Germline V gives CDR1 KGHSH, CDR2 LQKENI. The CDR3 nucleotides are TGTGCCAGCTCCGGCGGGGACAGCCCTAACTATGGCTACACCTTC. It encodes CASSGGDSPNYGYTF. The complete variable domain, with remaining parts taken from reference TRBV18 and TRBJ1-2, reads NAGVMQNPRHLVRRRGQEARLRCSPMKGHSHVYWYRQLPEEGLKFMVYLQKENIIDESGMPKERFSAEFPKEGPSILRIQQVVRGDSAAYFCASSGGDSPNYGYTFGSGTRLTVV.

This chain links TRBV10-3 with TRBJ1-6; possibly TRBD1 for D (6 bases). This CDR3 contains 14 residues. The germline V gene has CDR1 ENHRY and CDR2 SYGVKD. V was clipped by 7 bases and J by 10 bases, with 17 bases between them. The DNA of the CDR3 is TGTGCCATCAAAGAGCAGGGGTCGCGGTCACCCCTCCACTTT. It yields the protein CAIKEQGSRSPLHF.

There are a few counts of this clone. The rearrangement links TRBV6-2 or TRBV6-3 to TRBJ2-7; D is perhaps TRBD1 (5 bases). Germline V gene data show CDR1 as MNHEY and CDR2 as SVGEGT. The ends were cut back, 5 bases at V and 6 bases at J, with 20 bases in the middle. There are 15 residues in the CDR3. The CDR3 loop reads CASSRPGWQDGEQYF. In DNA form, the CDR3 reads TGTGCCAGCAGTCGCCCAGGGTGGCAAGACGGCGAGCAGTACTTC.

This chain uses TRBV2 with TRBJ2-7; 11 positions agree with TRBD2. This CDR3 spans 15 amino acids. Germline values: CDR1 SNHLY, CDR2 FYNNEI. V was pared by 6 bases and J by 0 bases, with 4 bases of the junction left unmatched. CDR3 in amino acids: CASRPTSGSSYEQYF. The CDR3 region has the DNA TGTGCCAGCAGACCTACTAGCGGGAGCTCCTACGAGCAGTACTTC.

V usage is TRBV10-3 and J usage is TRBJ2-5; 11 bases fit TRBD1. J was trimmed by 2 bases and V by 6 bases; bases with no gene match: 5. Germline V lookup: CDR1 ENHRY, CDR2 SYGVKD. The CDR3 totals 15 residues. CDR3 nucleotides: TGTGCCATCAGGGAGGACAGGGGGCATCAAGAGACCCAGTACTTC. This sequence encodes CAIREDRGHQETQYF.

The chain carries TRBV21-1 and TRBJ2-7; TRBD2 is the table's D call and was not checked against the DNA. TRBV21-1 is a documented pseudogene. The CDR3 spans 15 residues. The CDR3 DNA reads TGTGCCAGCAGCGAGGGACTAACAGGAGACTACGAGCAGTACTTC. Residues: CASSEGLTGDYEQYF.

CDR3: CASSLISGSRYNEQFF. CDR3 nucleotide sequence: TGTGCCAGCAGCCTTATAAGCGGGAGTCGCTACAATGAGCAGTTCTTC. V gene TRBV13 combines with J gene TRBJ2-1, with 8 nucleotides matching TRBD2. The J segment lost 3 bases and the V segment lost 5 bases, leaving 9 bases of the junction unmatched. Germline V CDR1 and CDR2: PRHDT, FYEKMQ (reference sequence). The CDR3 runs to 16 residues.

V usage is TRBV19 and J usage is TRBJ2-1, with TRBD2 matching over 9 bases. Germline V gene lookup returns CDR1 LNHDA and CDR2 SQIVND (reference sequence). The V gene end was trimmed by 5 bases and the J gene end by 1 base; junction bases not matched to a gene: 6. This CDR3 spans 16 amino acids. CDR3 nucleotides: TGTGCCAGTAGTGCGTTAGCGGGAGTGTCCTACAATGAGCAGTTCTTC. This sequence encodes CASSALAGVSYNEQFF. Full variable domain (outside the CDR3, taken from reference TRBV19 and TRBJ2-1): DGGITQSPKYLFRKEGQNVTLSCEQNLNHDAMYWYRQDPGQGLRLIYYSQIVNDFQKGDIAEGYSVSREKKESFPLTVTSAQKNPTAFYLCASSALAGVSYNEQFFGPGTRLTVL.

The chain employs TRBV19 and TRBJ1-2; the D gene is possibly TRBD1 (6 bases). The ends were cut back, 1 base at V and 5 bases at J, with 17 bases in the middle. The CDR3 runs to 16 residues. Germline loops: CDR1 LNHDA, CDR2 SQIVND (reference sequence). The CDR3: CASSIVGAAPGYGYTF. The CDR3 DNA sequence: TGTGCCAGTAGTATAGTGGGGGCAGCGCCGGGGTATGGCTACACCTTC. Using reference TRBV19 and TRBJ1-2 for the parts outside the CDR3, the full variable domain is DGGITQSPKYLFRKEGQNVTLSCEQNLNHDAMYWYRQDPGQGLRLIYYSQIVNDFQKGDIAEGYSVSREKKESFPLTVTSAQKNPTAFYLCASSIVGAAPGYGYTFGSGTRLTVV.

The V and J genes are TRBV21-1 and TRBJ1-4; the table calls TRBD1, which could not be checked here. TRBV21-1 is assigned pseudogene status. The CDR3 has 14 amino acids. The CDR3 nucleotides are TGTGCCAGCAGCACCGGGACAGATCCGCAAAAACTGTTTTTT. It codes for CASSTGTDPQKLFF.